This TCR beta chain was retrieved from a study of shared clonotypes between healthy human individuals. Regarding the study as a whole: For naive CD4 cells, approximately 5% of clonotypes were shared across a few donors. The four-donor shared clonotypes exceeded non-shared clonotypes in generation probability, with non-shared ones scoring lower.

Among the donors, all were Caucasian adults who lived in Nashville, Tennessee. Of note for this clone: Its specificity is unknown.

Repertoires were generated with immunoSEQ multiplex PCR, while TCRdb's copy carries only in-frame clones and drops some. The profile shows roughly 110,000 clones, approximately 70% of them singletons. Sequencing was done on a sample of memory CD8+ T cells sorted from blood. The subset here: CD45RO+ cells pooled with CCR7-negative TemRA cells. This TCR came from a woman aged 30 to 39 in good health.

The CDR3 sequence is CASSLGGANQETQYF. The CDR3 DNA is TGTGCCAGCAGCTTAGGCGGGGCGAACCAAGAGACCCAGTACTTC. The V and J genes are TRBV7-3 and TRBJ2-5; D possibly corresponds to TRBD2 (6 bases). Germline CDR1 SGHTA, CDR2 FQGTGA. This CDR3 comprises 15 residues. Trimming cost V 2 bases and J 0 bases, with 10 bases left between them.